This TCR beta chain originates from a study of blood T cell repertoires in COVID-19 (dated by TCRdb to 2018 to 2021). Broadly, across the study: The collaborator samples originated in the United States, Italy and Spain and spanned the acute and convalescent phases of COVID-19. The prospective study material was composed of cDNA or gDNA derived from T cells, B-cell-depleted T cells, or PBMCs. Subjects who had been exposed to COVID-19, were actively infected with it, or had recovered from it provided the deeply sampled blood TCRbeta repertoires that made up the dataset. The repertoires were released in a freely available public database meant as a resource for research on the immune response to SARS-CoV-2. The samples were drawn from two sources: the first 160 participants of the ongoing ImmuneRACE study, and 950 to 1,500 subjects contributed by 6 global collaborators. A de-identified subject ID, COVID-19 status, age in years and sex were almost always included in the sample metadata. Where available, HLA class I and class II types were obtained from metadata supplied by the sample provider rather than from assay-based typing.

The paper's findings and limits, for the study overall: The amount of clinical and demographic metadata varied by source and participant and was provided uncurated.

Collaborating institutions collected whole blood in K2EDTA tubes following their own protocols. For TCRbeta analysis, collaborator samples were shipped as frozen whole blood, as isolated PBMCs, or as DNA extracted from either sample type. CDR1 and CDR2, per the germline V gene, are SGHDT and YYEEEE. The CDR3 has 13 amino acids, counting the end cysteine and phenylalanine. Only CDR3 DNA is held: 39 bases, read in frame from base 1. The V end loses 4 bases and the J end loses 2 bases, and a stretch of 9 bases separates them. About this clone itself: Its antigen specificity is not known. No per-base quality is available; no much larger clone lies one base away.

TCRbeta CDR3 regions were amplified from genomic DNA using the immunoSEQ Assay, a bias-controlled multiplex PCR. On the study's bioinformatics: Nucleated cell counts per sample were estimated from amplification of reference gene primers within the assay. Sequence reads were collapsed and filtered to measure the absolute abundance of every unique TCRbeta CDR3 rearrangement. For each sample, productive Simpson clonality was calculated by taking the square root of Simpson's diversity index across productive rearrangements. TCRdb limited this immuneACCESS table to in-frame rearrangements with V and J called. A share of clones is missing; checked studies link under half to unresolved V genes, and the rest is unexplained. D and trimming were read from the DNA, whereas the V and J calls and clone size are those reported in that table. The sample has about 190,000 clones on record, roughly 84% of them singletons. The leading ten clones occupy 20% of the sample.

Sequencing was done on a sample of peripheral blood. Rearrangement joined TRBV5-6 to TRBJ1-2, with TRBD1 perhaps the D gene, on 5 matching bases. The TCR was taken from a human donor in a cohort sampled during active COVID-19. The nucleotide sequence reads TGTGCCAGCAGCCCCGACAGAAACTATGGCTACACCTTC. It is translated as CASSPDRNYGYTF.